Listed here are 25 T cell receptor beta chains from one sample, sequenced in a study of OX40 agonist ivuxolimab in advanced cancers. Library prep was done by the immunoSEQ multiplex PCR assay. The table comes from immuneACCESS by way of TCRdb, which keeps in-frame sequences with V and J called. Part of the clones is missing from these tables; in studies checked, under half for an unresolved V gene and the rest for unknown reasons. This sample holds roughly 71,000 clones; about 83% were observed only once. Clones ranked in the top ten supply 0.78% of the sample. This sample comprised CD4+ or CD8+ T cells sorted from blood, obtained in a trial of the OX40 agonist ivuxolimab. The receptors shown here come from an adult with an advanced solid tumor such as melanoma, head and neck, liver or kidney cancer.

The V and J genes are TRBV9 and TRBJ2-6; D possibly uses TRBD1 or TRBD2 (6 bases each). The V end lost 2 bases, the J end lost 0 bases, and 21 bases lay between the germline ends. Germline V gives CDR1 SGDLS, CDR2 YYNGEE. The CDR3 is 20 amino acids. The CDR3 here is CASSVGGGSLTYSGANVLTF. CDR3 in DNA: TGTGCCAGCAGCGTTGGAGGGGGGAGCCTTACCTACTCTGGGGCCAACGTCCTGACTTTC.

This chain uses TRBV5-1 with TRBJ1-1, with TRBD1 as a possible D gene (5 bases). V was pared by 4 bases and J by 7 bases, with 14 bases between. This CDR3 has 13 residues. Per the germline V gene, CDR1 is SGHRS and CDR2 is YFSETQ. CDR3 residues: CASSIGGAYEAFF. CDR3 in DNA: TGCGCCAGCAGCATAGGAGGGGCGTATGAAGCTTTCTTT.

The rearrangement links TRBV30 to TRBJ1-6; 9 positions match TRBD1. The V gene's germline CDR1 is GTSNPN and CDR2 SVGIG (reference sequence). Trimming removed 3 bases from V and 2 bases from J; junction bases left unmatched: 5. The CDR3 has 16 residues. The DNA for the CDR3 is TGTGCCTGGAGGGGACAGGGAGGAACCTATAATTCACCCCTCCACTTT. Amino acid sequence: CAWRGQGGTYNSPLHF. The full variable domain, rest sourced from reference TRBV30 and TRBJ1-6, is SQTIHQWPATLVQPVGSPLSLECTVEGTSNPNLYWYRQAAGRGLQLLFYSVGIGQISSEVPQNLSASRPQDRQFILSSKKLLLSDSGFYLCAWRGQGGTYNSPLHFGNGTRLTVT.

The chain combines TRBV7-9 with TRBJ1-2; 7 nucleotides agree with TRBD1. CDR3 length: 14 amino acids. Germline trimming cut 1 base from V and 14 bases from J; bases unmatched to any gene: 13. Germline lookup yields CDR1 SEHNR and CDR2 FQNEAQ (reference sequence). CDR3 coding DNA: TGTGCCAGCAGCTTAGGGTACAGGGGAAAAGGATTGACCTTC. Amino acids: CASSLGYRGKGLTF.

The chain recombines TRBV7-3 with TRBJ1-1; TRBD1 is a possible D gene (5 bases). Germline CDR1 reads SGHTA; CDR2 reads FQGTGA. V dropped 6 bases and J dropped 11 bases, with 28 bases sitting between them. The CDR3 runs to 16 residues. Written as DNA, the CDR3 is TGTGCCAGCAGTCCCGACGGGGGGTTAACCCCGAGGGCTGCTTTCTTT. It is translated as CASSPDGGLTPRAAFF.

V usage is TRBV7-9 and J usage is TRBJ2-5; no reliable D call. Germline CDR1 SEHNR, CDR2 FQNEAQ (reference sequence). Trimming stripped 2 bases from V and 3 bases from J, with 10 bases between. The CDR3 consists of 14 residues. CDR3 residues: CASSLWQPEETQYF. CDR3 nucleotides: TGTGCCAGCAGCTTATGGCAGCCAGAAGAGACCCAGTACTTC.

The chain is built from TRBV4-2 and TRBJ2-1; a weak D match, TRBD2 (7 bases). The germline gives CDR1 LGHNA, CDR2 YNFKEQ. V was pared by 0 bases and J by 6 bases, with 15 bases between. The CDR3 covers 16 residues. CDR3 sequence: CASSQDWAGAVNEQFF. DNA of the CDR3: TGTGCCAGCAGCCAAGATTGGGCGGGGGCCGTCAATGAGCAGTTCTTC.

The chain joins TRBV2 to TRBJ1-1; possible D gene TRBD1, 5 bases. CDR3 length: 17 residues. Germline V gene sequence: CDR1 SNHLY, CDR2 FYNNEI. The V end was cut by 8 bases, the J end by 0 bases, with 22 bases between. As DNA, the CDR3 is TGTGCCAGCCGCCCGGGGCAGGGTAGGAGAATGAACACTGAAGCTTTCTTT. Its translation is CASRPGQGRRMNTEAFF.

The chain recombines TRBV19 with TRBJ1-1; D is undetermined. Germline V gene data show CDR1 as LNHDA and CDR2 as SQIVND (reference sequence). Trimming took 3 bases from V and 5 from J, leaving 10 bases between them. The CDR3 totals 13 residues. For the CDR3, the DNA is TGTGCCAGTAGTATGAGGAGGGCGACTGAAGCTTTCTTT. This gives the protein CASSMRRATEAFF.

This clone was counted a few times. The CDR3 here is CASSLMSSGSTGELFF. In DNA, the CDR3 is TGTGCCAGCAGCTTAATGTCTAGCGGGAGTACCGGGGAGCTGTTTTTT. The rearrangement links TRBV7-3 to TRBJ2-2, with TRBD2 matching 10 bases. The V and J ends lost 1 base and 5 bases, in that order; junction bases with no gene match: 4. Germline V gene sequence: CDR1 SGHTA, CDR2 FQGTGA. The CDR3 spans 16 residues. The whole variable domain, filled in from reference TRBV7-3 and TRBJ2-2, reads GAGVSQTPSNKVTEKGKYVELRCDPISGHTALYWYRQSLGQGPEFLIYFQGTGAADDSGLPNDRFFAVRPEGSVSTLKIQRTERGDSAVYLCASSLMSSGSTGELFFGEGSRLTVL.

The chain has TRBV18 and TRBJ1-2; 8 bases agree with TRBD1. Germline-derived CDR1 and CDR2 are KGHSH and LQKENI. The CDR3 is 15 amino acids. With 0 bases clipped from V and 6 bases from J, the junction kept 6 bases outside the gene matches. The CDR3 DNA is TGTGCCAGCTCACCACCGACCCAGGGGGCGGATGGCTACACCTTC. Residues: CASSPPTQGADGYTF.

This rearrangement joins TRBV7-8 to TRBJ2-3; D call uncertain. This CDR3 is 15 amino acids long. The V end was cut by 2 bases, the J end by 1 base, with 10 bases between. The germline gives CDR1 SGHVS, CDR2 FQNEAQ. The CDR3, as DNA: TGTGCCAGCAGCTTATGGGGTCGGGGCACAGATACGCAGTATTTT. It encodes CASSLWGRGTDTQYF.

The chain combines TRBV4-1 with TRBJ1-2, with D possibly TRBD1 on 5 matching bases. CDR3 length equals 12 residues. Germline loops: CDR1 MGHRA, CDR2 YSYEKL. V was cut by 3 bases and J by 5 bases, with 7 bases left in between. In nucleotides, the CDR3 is TGCGCCAGCAGCCAGGGACCTTATGGCTACACCTTC. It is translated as CASSQGPYGYTF.

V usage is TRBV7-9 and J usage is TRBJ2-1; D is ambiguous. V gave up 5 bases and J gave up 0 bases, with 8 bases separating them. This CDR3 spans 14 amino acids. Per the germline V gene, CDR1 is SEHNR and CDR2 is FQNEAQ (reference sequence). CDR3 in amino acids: CASSPRSSYNEQFF. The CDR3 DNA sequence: TGTGCCAGCAGCCCGAGAAGCTCCTACAATGAGCAGTTCTTC.

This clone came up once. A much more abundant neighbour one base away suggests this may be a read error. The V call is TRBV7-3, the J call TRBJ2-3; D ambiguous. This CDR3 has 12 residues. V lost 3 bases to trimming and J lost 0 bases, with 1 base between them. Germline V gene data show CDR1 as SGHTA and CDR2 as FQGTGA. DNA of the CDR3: TGTGCCAGCAGCTTGAGCACAGATACGCAGTATTTT. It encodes CASSLSTDTQYF.

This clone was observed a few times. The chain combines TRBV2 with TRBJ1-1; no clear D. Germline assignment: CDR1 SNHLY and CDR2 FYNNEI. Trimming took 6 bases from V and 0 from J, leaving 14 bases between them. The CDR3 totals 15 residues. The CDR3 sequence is CASSAQQSLNTEAFF. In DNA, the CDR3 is TGTGCCAGCAGCGCCCAACAGAGCTTGAACACTGAAGCTTTCTTT.

The CDR3 DNA is TGTGCCTGGAGCACGGACAGTGGCTACACCTTC. The encoded protein is CAWSTDSGYTF. J is TRBJ1-2 and V is TRBV30; a weak D match, TRBD1 (6 bases). Germline CDR1 GTSNPN, CDR2 SVGIG (reference sequence). This CDR3 has 11 residues. V gave up 3 bases and J gave up 7 bases, with 9 bases separating them.

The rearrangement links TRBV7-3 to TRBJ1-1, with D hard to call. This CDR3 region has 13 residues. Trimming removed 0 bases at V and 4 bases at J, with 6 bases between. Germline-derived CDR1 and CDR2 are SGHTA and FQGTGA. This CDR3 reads CASSLTTTTEAFF. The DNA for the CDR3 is TGTGCCAGCAGCTTAACGACAACCACTGAAGCTTTCTTT.

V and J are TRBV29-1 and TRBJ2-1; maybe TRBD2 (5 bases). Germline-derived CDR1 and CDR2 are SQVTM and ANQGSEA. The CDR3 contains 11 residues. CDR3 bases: TGCAGGACGGGGACCTACAATGAGCAGTTCTTC. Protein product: CRTGTYNEQFF.

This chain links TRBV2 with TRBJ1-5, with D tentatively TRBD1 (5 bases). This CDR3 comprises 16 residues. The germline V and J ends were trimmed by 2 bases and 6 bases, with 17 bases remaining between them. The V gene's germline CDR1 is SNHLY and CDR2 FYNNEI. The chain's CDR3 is CASSEILRRGPQPQHF. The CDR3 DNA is TGTGCCAGCAGTGAAATCTTGAGAAGGGGTCCTCAGCCCCAGCATTTT.

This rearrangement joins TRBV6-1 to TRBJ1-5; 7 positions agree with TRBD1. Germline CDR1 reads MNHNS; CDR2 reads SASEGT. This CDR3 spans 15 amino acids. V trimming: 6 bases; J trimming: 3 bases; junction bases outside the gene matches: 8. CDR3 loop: CASSKGTELNQPQHF. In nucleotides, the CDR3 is TGTGCCAGCAGCAAGGGGACAGAACTCAATCAGCCCCAGCATTTT.

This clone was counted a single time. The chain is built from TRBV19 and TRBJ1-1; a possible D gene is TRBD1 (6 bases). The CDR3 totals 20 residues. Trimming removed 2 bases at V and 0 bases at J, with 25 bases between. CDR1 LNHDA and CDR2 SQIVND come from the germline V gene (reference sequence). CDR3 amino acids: CASSIQGISDTYFMNTEAFF. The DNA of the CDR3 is TGTGCCAGTAGTATACAGGGGATTTCCGATACCTACTTCATGAACACTGAAGCTTTCTTT.

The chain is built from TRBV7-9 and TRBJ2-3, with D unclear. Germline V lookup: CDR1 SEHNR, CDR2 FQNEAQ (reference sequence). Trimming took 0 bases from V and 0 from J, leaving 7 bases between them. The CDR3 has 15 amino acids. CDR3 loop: CASSLAAISTDTQYF. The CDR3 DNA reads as TGTGCCAGCAGCTTAGCGGCTATAAGCACAGATACGCAGTATTTT.

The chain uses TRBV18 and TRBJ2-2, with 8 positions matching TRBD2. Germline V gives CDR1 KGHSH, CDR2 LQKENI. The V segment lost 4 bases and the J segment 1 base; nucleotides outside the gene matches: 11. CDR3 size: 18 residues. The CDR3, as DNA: TGTGCCAGCTCACTCCTCTTTGGCGGGAGGCAGAACACCGGGGAGCTGTTTTTT. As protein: CASSLLFGGRQNTGELFF.

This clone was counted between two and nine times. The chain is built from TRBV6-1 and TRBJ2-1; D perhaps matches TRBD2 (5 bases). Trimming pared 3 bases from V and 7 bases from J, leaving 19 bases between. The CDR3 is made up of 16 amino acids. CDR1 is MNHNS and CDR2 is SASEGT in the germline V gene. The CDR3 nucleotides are TGTGCCAGCAGTGATAGAGGGAACCCACCGGGGAATGAGCAGTTCTTC. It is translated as CASSDRGNPPGNEQFF.